These 29 T cell receptor beta chains came from one sample sequenced in a study of CD8+ T cells in alopecia areata. Investigators isolated RNA and reverse transcribed it into cDNA to act as the sequencing template. Assay: immunoSEQ multiplex PCR; the TCRdb copy retains only in-frame clones and omits some. The table records 150,000 to 200,000 clones, 55% to 65% of them present only once. The specimen was CD4+ T cells sorted from blood. These receptors were collected from a human donor in good health.

The V call is TRBV6-5, the J call TRBJ2-3, with D tentatively TRBD2 (6 bases). This CDR3 has 11 residues. The V end was cut by 5 bases, the J end by 12 bases, with 12 bases between. Germline V gene lookup returns CDR1 MNHEY and CDR2 SVGAGI. The CDR3 loop is CASSPGLVQYF. CDR3 DNA sequence: TGTGCCAGCAGTCCGGGACTGGTACAGTATTTT.

In the case of this clone: The same CDR3 arises from other DNA sequences in this sample as well. The genes are TRBV28 and TRBJ2-7; no definite D call. Germline V gene sequence: CDR1 MDHEN, CDR2 SYDVKM. Trimming took 5 bases from V and 7 from J, leaving 6 bases between them. The CDR3 runs 10 residues. DNA of the CDR3: TGTGCCAGCAGTCGTGGTGAGCAGTACTTC. It is translated as CASSRGEQYF.

This clone came up many times. Other DNA sequences within the sample encode an identical CDR3. The chain couples TRBV11-2 to TRBJ2-1; D call uncertain. CDR1 and CDR2 from the germline V gene are SGHAT and FQNNGV. This CDR3 has 13 residues. Trimming left V 1 base short and J 4 bases short, with 5 bases between. The CDR3 sequence: CASSLVLYNEQFF. The CDR3 DNA sequence: TGTGCCAGCAGCTTAGTCTTATACAATGAGCAGTTCTTC.

Note on this clone: The sample contains more than one DNA sequence encoding this CDR3. The genes are TRBV7-9 and TRBJ2-7; D may be TRBD1 (7 bases). V shed 3 bases and J shed 4 bases, with 10 bases lying between them. This CDR3 region has 13 residues. The germline V gene has CDR1 SEHNR and CDR2 FQNEAQ (reference sequence). Here the CDR3 DNA reads TGTGCCAGCAGCTTGGCAGGGGGGTACGAGCAGTACTTC. It encodes CASSLAGGYEQYF.

This rearrangement joins TRBV29-1 to TRBJ2-1; D perhaps matches TRBD1 (6 bases). Germline V gene lookup returns CDR1 SQVTM and CDR2 ANQGSEA. The length of the CDR3 is 13 residues. The V gene lost 8 bases and the J gene lost 2 bases, with 13 bases spanning the gap. CDR3 amino acids: CSLGQTTYNEQFF. The CDR3 DNA reads TGCAGCCTAGGACAGACAACCTACAATGAGCAGTTCTTC.

The V call is TRBV29-1, the J call TRBJ2-1, with 11 bases fitting TRBD2. Germline lookup yields CDR1 SQVTM and CDR2 ANQGSEA. The CDR3 consists of 15 residues. The J segment lost 5 bases and the V segment lost 6 bases, leaving 9 bases of the junction unmatched. The CDR3: CSVGQLAGVHNEQFF. The CDR3 nucleotides are TGCAGCGTAGGACAACTAGCGGGAGTTCACAATGAGCAGTTCTTC.

The chain combines TRBV29-1 with TRBJ2-1, with no clear D. CDR1 SQVTM and CDR2 ANQGSEA come from the germline V gene. This CDR3 has 13 residues. The CDR3 is CSSLGRSYNEQFF. DNA for the CDR3: TGCAGTTCTTTGGGCAGGTCCTACAATGAGCAGTTCTTC.

The gene calls are TRBV29-1 and TRBJ1-1; 7 nucleotides agree with TRBD1. The CDR3 has 13 residues. With V trimmed by 5 bases and J by 3 bases, 6 bases remained unmatched. Per germline, CDR1 SQVTM and CDR2 ANQGSEA. The CDR3 DNA sequence: TGCAGCGTTAGGGGGCGACTGTACACTGAAGCTTTCTTT. It is translated as CSVRGRLYTEAFF. The variable domain in full, completed from reference TRBV29-1 and TRBJ1-1, reads SAVISQKPSRDICQRGTSLTIQCQVDSQVTMMFWYRQQPGQSLTLIATANQGSEATYESGFVIDKFPISRPNLTFSTLTVSNMSPEDSSIYLCSVRGRLYTEAFFGQGTRLTVV.

The V and J genes are TRBV7-2 and TRBJ2-7; D may be TRBD2 (6 bases). The V gene lost 3 bases and the J gene lost 0 bases, with 18 bases spanning the gap. CDR1 is SGHTA and CDR2 is FQGNSA in the germline V gene. This CDR3 spans 17 amino acids. The CDR3 spells CASSFGGLRESSYEQYF. The CDR3, as DNA: TGTGCCAGCAGCTTCGGAGGGCTCCGGGAGAGCTCCTACGAGCAGTACTTC.

This clone was counted only a few times. This sequence joins TRBV4-2 and TRBJ2-5; 8 bases agree with TRBD2. This CDR3 has 14 residues. In germline, CDR1 is LGHNA, CDR2 YNFKEQ. V shed 0 bases, J shed 5 bases, and the junction held 2 bases outside the gene matches. The CDR3 bases are TGTGCCAGCAGCCAAGATCCGGGGGGGGAGACCCAGTACTTC. Translated, it gives CASSQDPGGETQYF.

The V and J genes are TRBV29-1 and TRBJ2-3; possible D gene TRBD1, 5 bases. Trimming took 3 bases from V and 10 from J, leaving 14 bases between them. Germline-derived CDR1 and CDR2 are SQVTM and ANQGSEA. The CDR3 sequence is 12 residues long. The CDR3 here is CSVERAQGAQYF. DNA for the CDR3: TGCAGCGTTGAGCGTGCCCAAGGGGCGCAGTATTTT.

The rearrangement joins TRBV29-1 to TRBJ2-7, with D unresolved. The length of the CDR3 is 13 residues. Trimming left V 4 bases short and J 6 bases short, with 16 bases between. Germline assignment: CDR1 SQVTM and CDR2 ANQGSEA. For the CDR3, the DNA is TGCAGCGTTGTCGGTAGGTCGACGGGCGAGCAGTACTTC. Amino acids: CSVVGRSTGEQYF.

The genes are TRBV2 and TRBJ2-7, with 9 bases fitting TRBD1. V shed 5 bases and J 3 bases; nucleotides not matched to a gene: 8. This CDR3 has 15 amino acids. Germline V gives CDR1 SNHLY, CDR2 FYNNEI. CDR3 nucleotides: TGTGCCAGCAGTTTGGACAGGGGTCTCGGCTACGAGCAGTACTTC. Translated: CASSLDRGLGYEQYF.

This clone has a handful of counts. The chain has TRBV29-1 and TRBJ2-3; 11 bases are shared with TRBD2. Germline V CDR1 and CDR2: SQVTM, ANQGSEA. Trimming removed 1 base from V and 1 base from J; junction bases left unmatched: 4. The CDR3 spans 16 residues. As DNA, the CDR3 is TGCAGCGTTGAAGGCCGGACTAGCGGGCGCACAGATACGCAGTATTTT. This translates into CSVEGRTSGRTDTQYF.

This clone appeared once. V gene TRBV11-2 combines with J gene TRBJ2-1; the D gene is possibly TRBD2 (5 bases). Trimming stripped 3 bases from V and 5 bases from J, with 8 bases between. The CDR3 sequence is 13 residues long. Germline CDR1 SGHAT, CDR2 FQNNGV. The CDR3 region has the DNA TGTGCCAGCAGCTTCGGGAACCACAATGAGCAGTTCTTC. It translates to CASSFGNHNEQFF.

To note about this clone: Other DNA sequences of this sample code for an identical CDR3. J is TRBJ2-1 and V is TRBV11-2, with 12 bases that match TRBD2. The V gene's germline CDR1 is SGHAT and CDR2 FQNNGV. J gave up 3 bases and V 2 bases, and 2 bases lay outside the gene matches. This CDR3 contains 16 residues. The CDR3 DNA reads as TGTGCCAGCAGCTTACGACTAGCGGGAGTCTACAATGAGCAGTTCTTC. Protein product: CASSLRLAGVYNEQFF.

V and J are TRBV19 and TRBJ2-7; TRBD2 matches at 10 bases. This CDR3 comprises 14 residues. Germline V lookup: CDR1 LNHDA, CDR2 SQIVND (reference sequence). J lost 3 bases, V lost 3 bases, and 2 bases had no gene match. The CDR3 DNA sequence: TGTGCCAGTAGTATTACTAGCGGGAACTACGAGCAGTACTTC. This translates into CASSITSGNYEQYF.

The chain combines TRBV2 with TRBJ2-1; tentatively, D is TRBD2 (6 bases). Trimming took off 8 bases at V and 0 bases at J, with 14 bases between the two ends. Germline loops: CDR1 SNHLY, CDR2 FYNNEI. The CDR3 totals 15 residues. The CDR3 DNA reads TGTGCCAGCGGGGGGAGCGTATCCTCCTACAATGAGCAGTTCTTC. Translation gives CASGGSVSSYNEQFF.

This chain connects TRBV28 to TRBJ2-2; no definite D call. This CDR3 contains 10 residues. Germline CDR1 and CDR2: MDHEN and SYDVKM. Trimming removed 5 bases at V and 9 bases at J, with 4 bases between. CDR3 sequence: CASSHRELFF. The CDR3 DNA is TGTGCCAGCAGTCACAGGGAGCTGTTTTTT.

The rearrangement links TRBV4-1 to TRBJ1-1; D perhaps matches TRBD1 (5 bases). The V end was cut by 2 bases, the J end by 2 bases, with 9 bases between. Germline-derived CDR1 and CDR2 are MGHRA and YSYEKL. This CDR3 spans 14 amino acids. The chain's CDR3 is CASSQLTDNTEAFF. The CDR3 bases are TGCGCCAGCAGCCAATTGACAGACAACACTGAAGCTTTCTTT.

The chain joins TRBV5-1 to TRBJ2-7; 10 nucleotides align to TRBD2. Germline assignment: CDR1 SGHRS and CDR2 YFSETQ. The V segment lost 4 bases and the J segment 4 bases; nucleotides outside the gene matches: 14. CDR3 length: 17 residues. In DNA, the CDR3 is TGCGCCAGCAGCCCCGAGACAGCGGGAGGGATACCGTACGAGCAGTACTTC. It encodes CASSPETAGGIPYEQYF.

The chain links TRBV7-8 to TRBJ2-1; 13 positions match TRBD2. V shed 1 base, J shed 10 bases, and the junction held 4 bases outside the gene matches. The germline gives CDR1 SGHVS, CDR2 FQNEAQ. The CDR3 sequence is 15 residues long. This CDR3 reads CASSLELAGGREQFF. The CDR3 region has the DNA TGTGCCAGCAGCTTAGAACTAGCGGGAGGGAGGGAGCAGTTCTTC.

This clone turned up a few times. The rearrangement uses TRBV7-8 and TRBJ1-5; TRBD1 matches at 8 bases. Germline loops: CDR1 SGHVS, CDR2 FQNEAQ. This CDR3 contains 16 residues. With V trimmed by 2 bases and J by 7 bases, 10 bases remained unmatched. The CDR3: CASSLRPGGAGQPQHF. CDR3 bases: TGTGCCAGCAGCTTAAGGCCAGGGGGCGCGGGACAGCCCCAGCATTTT.

The CDR3 DNA reads TGTGCCATCAGTGTCGACAGGGCCGGGGAGCTGTTTTTT. This translates into CAISVDRAGELFF. The rearrangement uses TRBV10-3 and TRBJ2-2, with TRBD1 matching over 7 bases. The CDR3 is made up of 13 amino acids. Germline loops: CDR1 ENHRY, CDR2 SYGVKD. Losses at the gene ends were 4 bases for V and 6 bases for J; bases not matched to a gene: 2.

This clone was picked up a small number of times. This rearrangement joins TRBV7-9 to TRBJ1-2, with D perhaps TRBD1 (5 bases). V was trimmed by 5 bases and J by 8 bases, leaving 9 bases between them. The length of the CDR3 is 11 residues. CDR1 is SEHNR and CDR2 is FQNEAQ in the germline V gene (reference sequence). DNA for the CDR3: TGTGCCAGCAGCCCGAACAGGGGCTACACCTTC. This codes for CASSPNRGYTF.

The V gene is TRBV11-1, the J gene TRBJ2-1, with a weak D call TRBD2 (6 bases). The CDR3 consists of 13 residues. Trimming left V 0 bases short and J 9 bases short, with 9 bases between. CDR1 and CDR2 from the germline V gene are SGHAT and FQDESV (reference sequence). The chain's CDR3 is CASSLAGEAEQFF. The CDR3 region has the DNA TGTGCCAGCAGCTTAGCGGGGGAGGCTGAGCAGTTCTTC.

The chain has TRBV6-4 and TRBJ2-2, with TRBD1 matching over 9 bases. The V gene's germline CDR1 is MRHNA and CDR2 SNTAGT. The CDR3 sequence is 15 residues long. The V gene end was trimmed by 6 bases and the J gene end by 3 bases; junction bases not matched to a gene: 5. The CDR3: CASSPRTGDTGELFF. The CDR3 coding sequence is TGTGCCAGCAGCCCCCGGACAGGGGACACCGGGGAGCTGTTTTTT.

The V and J genes are TRBV5-1 and TRBJ2-4; D remains unclear. In germline, CDR1 is SGHRS, CDR2 YFSETQ. There are 13 residues in the CDR3. Deletions cut 0 bases from V and 8 bases from J, with 9 bases between. CDR3 residues: CASSLAAADIQYF. The DNA for the CDR3 is TGCGCCAGCAGCTTGGCCGCGGCGGACATTCAGTACTTC.

The gene calls are TRBV10-3 and TRBJ2-7, with a weak D call TRBD2 (6 bases). Germline V lookup: CDR1 ENHRY, CDR2 SYGVKD. The CDR3 spans 13 residues. V lost 10 bases to trimming and J lost 0 bases, with 13 bases between them. The CDR3 sequence is CATAGRDSYEQYF. CDR3 DNA: TGTGCCACGGCGGGGCGGGACTCCTACGAGCAGTACTTC.